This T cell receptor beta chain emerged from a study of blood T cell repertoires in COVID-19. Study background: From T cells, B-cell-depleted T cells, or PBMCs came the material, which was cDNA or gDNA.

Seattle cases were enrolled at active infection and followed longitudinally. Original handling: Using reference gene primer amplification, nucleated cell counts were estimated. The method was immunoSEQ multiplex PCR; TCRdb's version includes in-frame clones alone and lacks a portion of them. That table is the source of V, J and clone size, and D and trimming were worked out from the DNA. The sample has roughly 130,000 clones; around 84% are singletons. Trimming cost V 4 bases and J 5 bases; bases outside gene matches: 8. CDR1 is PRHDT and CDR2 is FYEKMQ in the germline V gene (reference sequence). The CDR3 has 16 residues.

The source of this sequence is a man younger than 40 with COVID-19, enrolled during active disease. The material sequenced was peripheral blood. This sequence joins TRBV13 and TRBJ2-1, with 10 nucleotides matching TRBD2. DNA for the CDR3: TGTGCCAGCAGCTCCTTTCTAGCGGGGGCTAACAATGAGCAGTTCTTC. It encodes CASSSFLAGANNEQFF.